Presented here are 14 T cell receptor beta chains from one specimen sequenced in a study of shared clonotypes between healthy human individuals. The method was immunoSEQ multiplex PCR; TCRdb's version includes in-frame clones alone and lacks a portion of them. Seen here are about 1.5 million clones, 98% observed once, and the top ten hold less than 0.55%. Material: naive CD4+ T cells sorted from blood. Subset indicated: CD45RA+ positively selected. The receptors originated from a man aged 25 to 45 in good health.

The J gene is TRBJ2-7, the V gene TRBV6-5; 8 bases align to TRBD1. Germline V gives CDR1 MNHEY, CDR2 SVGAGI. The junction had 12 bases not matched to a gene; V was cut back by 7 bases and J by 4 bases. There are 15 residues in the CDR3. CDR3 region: CASTSTGVNRYEQYF. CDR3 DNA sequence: TGTGCCAGCACATCGACAGGGGTTAATAGATACGAGCAGTACTTC.

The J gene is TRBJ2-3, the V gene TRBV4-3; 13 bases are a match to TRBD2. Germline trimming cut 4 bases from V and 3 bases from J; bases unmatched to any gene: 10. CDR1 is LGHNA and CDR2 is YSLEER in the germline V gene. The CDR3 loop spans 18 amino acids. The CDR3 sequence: CASSLKRAGLAGTDTQYF. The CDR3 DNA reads TGCGCCAGCAGCCTCAAAAGGGCGGGACTAGCGGGGACAGATACGCAGTATTTT.

CDR3 DNA sequence: TGTGCCAGCAGCGTAGGAGTAGCGGGAGGGCCGCGGCGGTTCTTC. Its protein is CASSVGVAGGPRRFF. The chain recombines TRBV9 with TRBJ2-1; 11 bases match TRBD2. The germline gives CDR1 SGDLS, CDR2 YYNGEE. The CDR3 loop spans 15 amino acids. Trimming at V came to 0 bases and at J to 15 bases, leaving 11 bases not matched to a gene.

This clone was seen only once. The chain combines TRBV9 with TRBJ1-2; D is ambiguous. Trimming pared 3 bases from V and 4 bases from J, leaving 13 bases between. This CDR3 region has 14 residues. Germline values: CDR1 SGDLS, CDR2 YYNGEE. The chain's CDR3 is CASSGGRWLYGYTF. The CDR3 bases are TGTGCCAGCAGCGGCGGACGGTGGCTCTATGGCTACACCTTC.

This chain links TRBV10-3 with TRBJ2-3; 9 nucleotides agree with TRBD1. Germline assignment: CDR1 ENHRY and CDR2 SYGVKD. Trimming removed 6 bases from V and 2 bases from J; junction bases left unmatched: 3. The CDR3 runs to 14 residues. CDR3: CAISRTGATDTQYF. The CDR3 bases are TGTGCCATCAGCAGGACAGGGGCCACAGATACGCAGTATTTT.

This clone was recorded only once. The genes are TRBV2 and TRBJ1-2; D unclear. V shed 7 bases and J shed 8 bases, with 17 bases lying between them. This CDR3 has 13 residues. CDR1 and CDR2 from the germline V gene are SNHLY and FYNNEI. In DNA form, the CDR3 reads TGTGCCAGCACTGAGGCCAAGCCGCCCGGCTACACCTTC. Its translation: CASTEAKPPGYTF.

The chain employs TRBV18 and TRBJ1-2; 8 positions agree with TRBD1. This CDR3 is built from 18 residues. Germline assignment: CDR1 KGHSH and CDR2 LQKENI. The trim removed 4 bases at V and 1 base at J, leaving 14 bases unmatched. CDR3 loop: CASSRKAGQATDNYGYTF. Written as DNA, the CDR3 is TGTGCCAGCTCACGGAAAGCGGGACAGGCGACTGATAACTATGGCTACACCTTC.

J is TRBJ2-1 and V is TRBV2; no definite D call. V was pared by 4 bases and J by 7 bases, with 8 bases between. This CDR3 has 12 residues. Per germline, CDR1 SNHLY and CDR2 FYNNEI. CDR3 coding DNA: TGTGCCAGCAGTGGGGAAGGGAATGAGCAGTTCTTC. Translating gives CASSGEGNEQFF.

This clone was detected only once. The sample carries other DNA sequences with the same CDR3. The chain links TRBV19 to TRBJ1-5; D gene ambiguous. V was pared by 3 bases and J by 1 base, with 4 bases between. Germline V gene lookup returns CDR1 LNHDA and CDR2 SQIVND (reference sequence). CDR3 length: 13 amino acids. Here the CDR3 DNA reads TGTGCCAGTAGTATTCAAAGCAATCAGCCCCAGCATTTT. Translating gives CASSIQSNQPQHF.

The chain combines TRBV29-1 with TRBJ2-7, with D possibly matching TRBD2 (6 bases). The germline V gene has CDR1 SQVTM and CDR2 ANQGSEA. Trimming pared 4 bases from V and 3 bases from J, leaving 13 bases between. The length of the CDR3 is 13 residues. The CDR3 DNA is TGCAGCGTTGTCGGGGGAACGGTCTACGAGCAGTACTTC. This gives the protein CSVVGGTVYEQYF.

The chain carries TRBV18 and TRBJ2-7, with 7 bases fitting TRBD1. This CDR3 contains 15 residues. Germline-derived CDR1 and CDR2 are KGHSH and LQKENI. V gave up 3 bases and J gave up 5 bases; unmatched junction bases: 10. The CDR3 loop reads CASSPKDRTTDEQYF. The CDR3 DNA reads TGTGCCAGCTCACCTAAGGACAGGACAACGGACGAGCAGTACTTC. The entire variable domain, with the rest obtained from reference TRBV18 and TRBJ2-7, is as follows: NAGVMQNPRHLVRRRGQEARLRCSPMKGHSHVYWYRQLPEEGLKFMVYLQKENIIDESGMPKERFSAEFPKEGPSILRIQQVVRGDSAAYFCASSPKDRTTDEQYFGPGTRLTVT.

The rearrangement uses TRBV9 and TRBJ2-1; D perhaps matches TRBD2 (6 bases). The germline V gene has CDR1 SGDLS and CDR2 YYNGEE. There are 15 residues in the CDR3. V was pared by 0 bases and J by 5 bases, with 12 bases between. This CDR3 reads CASSVASGQHNEQFF. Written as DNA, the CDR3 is TGTGCCAGCAGCGTAGCCAGCGGGCAACACAATGAGCAGTTCTTC.

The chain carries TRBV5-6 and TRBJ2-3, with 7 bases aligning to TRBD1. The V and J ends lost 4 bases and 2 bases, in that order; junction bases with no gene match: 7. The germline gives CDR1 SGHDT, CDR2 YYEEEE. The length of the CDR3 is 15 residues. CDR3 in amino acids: CASSALGQNTDTQYF. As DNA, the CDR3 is TGTGCCAGCAGCGCCTTGGGACAGAACACAGATACGCAGTATTTT.

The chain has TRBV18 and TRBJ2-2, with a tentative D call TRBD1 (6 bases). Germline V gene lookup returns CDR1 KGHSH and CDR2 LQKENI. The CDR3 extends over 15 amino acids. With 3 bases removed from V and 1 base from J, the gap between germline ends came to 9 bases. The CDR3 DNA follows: TGTGCCAGCTCACCCCAGGGGCTGAACACCGGGGAGCTGTTTTTT. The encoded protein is CASSPQGLNTGELFF.